This T cell receptor beta chain was sequenced for a study of OX40 agonist ivuxolimab in advanced cancers. Background on the study: At 0.01 to 10 mg/kg, ivuxolimab was administered intravenously to patients every 2 weeks.

The protocol was immunoSEQ multiplex PCR, while the TCRdb copy is restricted to in-frame clones and leaves out a portion. The sample shows fewer than 140,000 clones, approximately 90% of them seen only once. Overall study findings and caveats: Relative to CD4+ cells, CD8+ T cells on average had more expanded clones.

In germline, CDR1 is SGHVS, CDR2 FNYEAQ. This CDR3 region has 13 residues. As concerns this clone: Its antigen is currently unknown.

The sample in question was CD4+ or CD8+ T cells sorted from blood, obtained in a trial of the OX40 agonist ivuxolimab. V and J are TRBV7-6 and TRBJ2-5; possible D gene TRBD2, 5 bases. The J call may be faulty, since TRBJ2-7 better matches the DNA end. The receptor's source is an adult with an advanced solid tumor such as melanoma, head and neck, liver or kidney cancer. The CDR3 sequence is CASSERFSYEQYF. DNA of the CDR3: TGTGCCAGCAGCGAGCGGTTCTCCTACGAGCAGTACTTC.